This T cell receptor (beta chain) was observed in a study of blood T cell repertoires in COVID-19. In the study overall: Samples taken during acute and convalescent COVID-19 were collected in the United States, Italy and Spain. Sources were T cells, B-cell-depleted T cells, or PBMCs; the material itself was cDNA or gDNA.

Original processing methods: It was from reference gene primer amplification that nucleated cell counts were estimated. Sequencing used immunoSEQ multiplex PCR; TCRdb keeps in-frame clones, though not all of them. That table is the source of V, J and clone size, and D and trimming were worked out from the DNA. The table lists 150,000 to 200,000 clones, around 89% of them singletons. CDR1 is SGHTA, CDR2 FQGNSA, per germline. V lost 1 base and J lost 4; bases outside the gene matches: 16. CDR3 length equals 19 residues. The chain combines TRBV7-2 with TRBJ2-7; TRBD2 agrees at 10 bases. The TCR sequence derives from a man aged 18 to 35 who had recovered from COVID-19. Material for sequencing was peripheral blood. The DNA for the CDR3 is TGTGCCAGCAGCTTAGTCTCTGGGACTAGCGACCGGAGGAGGTACGAGCAGTACTTC. Its translation is CASSLVSGTSDRRRYEQYF.